By sample fraction, the clone carrying this TCR beta chain is medium-sized. Its antigen is not known. Other DNA sequences from this sample encode an identical CDR3 as well. Profiling relied on immunoSEQ multiplex PCR, and the TCRdb table lists in-frame clones only, not all of them. The sample holds some 4,100 clones, approximately 21% seen once. Germline assignment: CDR1 MNHGY and CDR2 SAAAGT. The V and J ends lost 2 bases and 4 bases, in that order; junction bases with no gene match: 1. The CDR3 totals 13 residues. This sample was taken from a study of T cells in localized non-small cell lung cancer. Study results and caveats: In the blood, greater T cell density corresponded to longer overall survival. Uninvolved nearby lung showed the greatest T cell clonality, exceeding that found in tumor. Sequencing involved a lone tumor region, leaving heterogeneity possible.

V usage is TRBV6-8 and J usage is TRBJ2-5, with 7 bases aligning to TRBD2. The source material was lung tumor tissue, sampled before any cancer treatment. The clonotype was recovered from a female donor aged 60 or older with stage I lung adenocarcinoma. As DNA, the CDR3 is TGTGCCAGCAGTTACGGGGGGGGAGAGACCCAGTACTTC. Translation: CASSYGGGETQYF.